These 32 T cell receptor beta chains share one sample of origin, sequenced in a study of CD8 T cells in ankylosing spondylitis. Whole-study findings and limits: Made up of under 10 highly homologous variants, a TCR beta motif appeared characteristic of ankylosing spondylitis blood.

Their cognate antigens are unknown. TCRdb reprocessed the 5' RACE reads with MiXCR, giving one entry per CDR3 protein. Of around 220,000 distinct CDR3 sequences listed, approximately 20% are singletons. The source material was blood, either unsorted or a sorted T cell fraction (not recorded which). The receptors derive from a male donor with ankylosing spondylitis.

V usage is TRBV15 and J usage is TRBJ2-5, with 16 bases aligning to TRBD2. The germline CDR1 and CDR2 sequences are LNHNV and YYDKDF (reference sequence). V dropped 0 bases and J dropped 4; count of bases not matched to a gene: 5. This CDR3 contains 18 residues. The CDR3 region has the DNA TGTGCCACCAGCAGAGATGGGACTAGCGGGGGGGTAAGAGAGACCCAGTACTTC. It is translated as CATSRDGTSGGVRETQYF.

The chain couples TRBV7-3 to TRBJ2-3; perhaps TRBD1 as D (6 bases). The CDR3 loop spans 15 amino acids. The ends were cut back, 3 bases at V and 6 bases at J, with 16 bases in the middle. CDR1 is SGHTA, CDR2 FQGTGA, per germline. CDR3 in DNA: TGTGCCAGCAGCTTGTTGGGGGCCCATACGGATACGCAGTATTTT. This encodes CASSLLGAHTDTQYF.

This clonotype showed up many times. CDR3 region: CASSPPPDQEQFF. Here the CDR3 DNA reads TGTGCCAGCAGCCCCCCTCCCGACCAGGAGCAGTTCTTC. The chain couples TRBV7-9 to TRBJ2-1, with D unresolved. Trimming removed 5 bases from V and 10 bases from J, with 15 bases in between. CDR1 SEHNR and CDR2 FQNEAQ come from the germline V gene (reference sequence). CDR3 length: 13 amino acids. Full variable domain (rest looked up from reference TRBV7-9 and TRBJ2-1): DTGVSQNPRHKITKRGQNVTFRCDPISEHNRLYWYRQTLGQGPEFLTYFQNEAQLEKSRLLSDRFSAERPKGSFSTLEIQRTEQGDSAMYLCASSPPPDQEQFFGPGTRLTVL.

In this sample, this clonotype turned up a few times. The chain has TRBV29-1 and TRBJ1-6, with D perhaps matching TRBD1 (5 bases). V lost 3 bases and J lost 10, with 25 bases in between. CDR3 size: 17 residues. The V gene's germline CDR1 is SQVTM and CDR2 ANQGSEA. The CDR3 region has the DNA TGCAGCGTTGATACCCCCGGGACCTACCTAGAGCGGTCACCCCTCCACTTT. It yields the protein CSVDTPGTYLERSPLHF.

This clonotype occurred a few times. The chain recombines TRBV4-3 with TRBJ2-3; D unclear. The V and J ends lost 2 bases and 1 base respectively, with 13 bases between them. Germline lookup yields CDR1 LGHNA and CDR2 YSLEER. The CDR3 is 16 amino acids. CDR3 DNA sequence: TGCGCCAGCAGCCAAACCAGCGCCCTCGGCACAGATACGCAGTATTTT. Translated, it gives CASSQTSALGTDTQYF.

Only a few counts were recorded for this clonotype. This rearrangement joins TRBV3-1 to TRBJ2-5, with D possibly being TRBD2 (5 bases). Trimming cost V 0 bases and J 5 bases, with 10 bases left between them. The CDR3 runs 14 residues. Germline V lookup: CDR1 LGHDT, CDR2 YNNKEL (reference sequence). DNA for the CDR3: TGTGCCAGCAGCCAAGAAGGCCGGAGGGAGACCCAGTACTTC. Amino acids: CASSQEGRRETQYF.

This clonotype was found a few times. The CDR3 sequence: CASRRRGGDTQYF. CDR3 bases: TGTGCCAGCAGACGGAGAGGCGGAGATACGCAGTATTTT. The rearrangement joins TRBV12-3 or TRBV12-4 to TRBJ2-3; D ambiguous. This CDR3 contains 13 residues. The V and J ends lost 6 bases and 5 bases respectively, with 12 bases between them.

This clonotype was observed a few times. CDR3 coding DNA: TGTGCCAGCAATTTTCTCTTCGGACAGGCCCACGAGCAGTACTTC. Its protein is CASNFLFGQAHEQYF. The V and J genes are TRBV12-3 or TRBV12-4 and TRBJ2-7; 7 nucleotides match TRBD1. V trimming: 7 bases; J trimming: 5 bases; junction bases outside the gene matches: 14. The CDR3 is 15 residues long.

This clonotype was counted only a few times. In DNA, the CDR3 is TGTGCCAGCAGTGAAGGCGGGGGTTTCACCTACGAGCAGTACTTC. Protein: CASSEGGGFTYEQYF. This sequence joins TRBV6-1 and TRBJ2-7; 7 bases align to TRBD2. The CDR3 runs 15 residues. The germline CDR1 and CDR2 sequences are MNHNS and SASEGT. Losses at the gene ends were 1 base for V and 2 bases for J; bases not matched to a gene: 5.

This rearrangement joins TRBV27 to TRBJ2-1, with 11 bases identical to TRBD1. The CDR3 has 15 residues. Germline values: CDR1 MNHEY, CDR2 SMNVEV (reference sequence). J gave up 8 bases and V 6 bases, and 9 bases lay outside the gene matches. CDR3 protein: CASRFGQGAIYEQFF. The CDR3 region has the DNA TGTGCCAGCAGATTCGGACAGGGGGCAATATATGAGCAGTTCTTC.

V gene TRBV11-1 combines with J gene TRBJ1-1; TRBD1 might be the D (5 bases). CDR3 length: 15 residues. Germline values: CDR1 SGHAT, CDR2 FQDESV (reference sequence). The ends were cut back, 1 base at V and 4 bases at J, with 13 bases in the middle. The CDR3 here is CASSLDDWGSTEAFF. DNA of the CDR3: TGTGCCAGCAGCTTAGATGATTGGGGCAGCACTGAAGCTTTCTTT.

The count of this clonotype is one. V and J are TRBV7-3 and TRBJ2-1; D is possibly TRBD1 or TRBD2 (5 bases each). CDR1 and CDR2 (germline): SGHTA, FQGTGA. The V and J ends lost 2 bases and 10 bases respectively, with 9 bases between them. This CDR3 spans 12 amino acids. This CDR3 is CASSLHGDEQFF. The CDR3 bases are TGTGCCAGCAGCTTACACGGGGACGAGCAGTTCTTC.

This rearrangement joins TRBV7-2 to TRBJ2-1; 9 bases match TRBD2. J lost 8 bases, V lost 8 bases, and 7 bases had no gene match. Germline V gene data show CDR1 as SGHTA and CDR2 as FQGNSA. The CDR3 extends over 13 amino acids. The DNA for the CDR3 is TGTGCCAGCCAACGGGGACTAGCCGATGAGCAGTTCTTC. Translated: CASQRGLADEQFF.

V is TRBV2 and J is TRBJ1-3, with D unresolved. The CDR3 has 14 amino acids. The germline V and J ends were trimmed by 6 bases and 0 bases, with 9 bases remaining between them. The germline gives CDR1 SNHLY, CDR2 FYNNEI. Here the CDR3 reads CASSGAISGNTIYF. The CDR3, as DNA: TGTGCCAGCAGCGGAGCCATCTCTGGAAACACCATATATTTT.

This clonotype was seen only a few times. The chain joins TRBV29-1 to TRBJ1-6; D is perhaps TRBD1 (5 bases). The CDR3 has 13 amino acids. The V end lost 7 bases, the J end lost 5 bases, and 12 bases lay between the germline ends. Germline values: CDR1 SQVTM, CDR2 ANQGSEA. CDR3 in amino acids: CSAQGDNNSPLHF. The CDR3, as DNA: TGCAGCGCCCAAGGGGATAATAATTCACCCCTCCACTTT.

The chain joins TRBV4-1 to TRBJ2-7; 9 bases align to TRBD2. V trimming: 4 bases; J trimming: 6 bases; junction bases outside the gene matches: 4. The CDR3 covers 13 residues. Germline loops: CDR1 MGHRA, CDR2 YSYEKL. Here the CDR3 reads CASSPRLAAEQYF. The CDR3 DNA sequence: TGCGCCAGCAGCCCCCGACTAGCGGCCGAGCAGTACTTC.

The V gene is TRBV14, the J gene TRBJ2-1, with 10 bases aligning to TRBD2. The trim removed 1 base at V and 7 bases at J, leaving 13 bases unmatched. From germline, CDR1 is SGHDN and CDR2 FVKESK. The CDR3 consists of 18 residues. The DNA of the CDR3 is TGTGCCAGCAGCCAAGCTTGGGCTAGCGGGAGTTTTGGGAATGAGCAGTTCTTC. It codes for CASSQAWASGSFGNEQFF.

This clonotype was recorded at least ten times. The chain carries TRBV12-3 or TRBV12-4 and TRBJ2-7; TRBD1 matches at 9 bases. This CDR3 spans 16 amino acids. J was trimmed by 2 bases and V by 4 bases; bases with no gene match: 9. The CDR3 loop is CASSSGTGFYAYEQYF. CDR3 DNA sequence: TGTGCCAGCAGTTCCGGGACAGGGTTTTACGCCTACGAGCAGTACTTC.

The chain joins TRBV3-1 to TRBJ2-5; D is perhaps TRBD1 or TRBD2 (6 bases each). The germline V and J ends were trimmed by 1 base and 3 bases, with 12 bases remaining between them. CDR1 LGHDT and CDR2 YNNKEL come from the germline V gene (reference sequence). The CDR3 loop spans 15 amino acids. This chain's CDR3 is CASSQVGGREETQYF. The CDR3 coding sequence is TGTGCCAGCAGCCAAGTTGGGGGGCGCGAAGAGACCCAGTACTTC.

This clonotype has a handful of counts. This rearrangement joins TRBV27 to TRBJ2-1, with D possibly being TRBD2 (6 bases). This CDR3 is built from 14 residues. Trimming pared 3 bases from V and 7 bases from J, leaving 13 bases between. Germline V gene lookup returns CDR1 MNHEY and CDR2 SMNVEV (reference sequence). Here the CDR3 reads CASSFVGGTNEQFF. In nucleotides, the CDR3 is TGTGCCAGCAGTTTCGTGGGGGGTACAAATGAGCAGTTCTTC.

The chain combines TRBV11-1 with TRBJ1-2, with D uncertain. Per germline, CDR1 SGHAT and CDR2 FQDESV (reference sequence). CDR3 length: 15 residues. Trimming left V 4 bases short and J 6 bases short, with 18 bases between. CDR3 protein: CASSSPGEGKHGYTF. CDR3 sequence (DNA): TGTGCCAGCAGCTCTCCGGGTGAGGGTAAACATGGCTACACCTTC.

The V call is TRBV30, the J call TRBJ2-7, with TRBD1 matching 7 bases. V gave up 6 bases and J gave up 7 bases; unmatched junction bases: 9. CDR3 length: 12 residues. Germline-derived CDR1 and CDR2 are GTSNPN and SVGIG (reference sequence). The CDR3: CACSQGLGEQYF. The CDR3, as DNA: TGTGCCTGCTCACAGGGGTTGGGAGAGCAGTACTTC.

The sample holds a few counts of this clonotype. The chain joins TRBV19 to TRBJ1-5; 8 bases are shared with TRBD1. Germline values: CDR1 LNHDA, CDR2 SQIVND (reference sequence). J was trimmed by 1 base and V by 8 bases; bases with no gene match: 7. The CDR3 totals 15 residues. DNA of the CDR3: TGTGCCAGTGACAGGGGATGGGGAAGCAATCAGCCCCAGCATTTT. Its translation is CASDRGWGSNQPQHF.

The rearrangement uses TRBV4-3 and TRBJ1-3; no firm D call. Trimming pared 6 bases from V and 7 bases from J, leaving 10 bases between. Germline V gene data show CDR1 as LGHNA and CDR2 as YSLEER. CDR3 length equals 12 residues. CDR3 sequence: CASRADGNTIYF. The CDR3, as DNA: TGCGCCAGCAGGGCGGACGGTAACACCATATATTTT.

This clonotype has only a few counts. V and J are TRBV19 and TRBJ1-5, with TRBD1 matching 7 bases. Germline-derived CDR1 and CDR2 are LNHDA and SQIVND (reference sequence). V was clipped by 2 bases and J by 4 bases; unmatched bases: 5. This CDR3 is 15 amino acids long. This chain's CDR3 is CASSIRETGNQPQHF. As DNA, the CDR3 is TGTGCCAGTAGTATAAGAGAGACAGGGAATCAGCCCCAGCATTTT.

The J gene is TRBJ2-3, the V gene TRBV12-3 or TRBV12-4; D unclear. The CDR3 length is 17 residues. V was pared by 4 bases and J by 4 bases, with 21 bases between. The CDR3 region has the DNA TGTGCCAGCAGTTCTGGCCGTCCGGGCTCTACGGCAGATACGCAGTATTTT. Amino acids: CASSSGRPGSTADTQYF.

This clonotype was seen a few times. The chain employs TRBV9 and TRBJ2-5; D is ambiguous. The V gene's germline CDR1 is SGDLS and CDR2 YYNGEE. The ends were cut back, 3 bases at V and 0 bases at J, with 9 bases in the middle. The CDR3 contains 14 residues. CDR3 residues: CASSASGYQETQYF. Here the CDR3 DNA reads TGTGCCAGCAGCGCTTCCGGGTACCAAGAGACCCAGTACTTC.

This clonotype was observed a single time. The chain uses TRBV9 and TRBJ2-1; D is unclear. V lost 4 bases and J lost 9, with 14 bases in between. The CDR3 contains 13 residues. Germline V gives CDR1 SGDLS, CDR2 YYNGEE. CDR3 protein: CASSKHSFVEQFF. The CDR3 DNA reads TGTGCCAGCAGCAAGCATAGCTTCGTTGAGCAGTTCTTC.

A few counts support this clonotype. The V gene is TRBV12-3 or TRBV12-4, the J gene TRBJ2-3; the match to TRBD1 covers 7 bases. The CDR3 covers 16 residues. Trimming took 6 bases from V and 2 from J; bases not matched to a gene: 11. CDR3: CASSPIQGPHTDTQYF. In DNA form, the CDR3 reads TGTGCCAGCAGCCCTATACAGGGGCCTCACACAGATACGCAGTATTTT.

V usage is TRBV20-1 and J usage is TRBJ2-7; perhaps TRBD1 as D (6 bases). CDR1 DFQATT and CDR2 SNEGSKA come from the germline V gene (reference sequence). V shed 4 bases and J shed 3 bases, with 10 bases lying between them. This CDR3 is 12 amino acids long. Here the CDR3 reads CSATTGLYEQYF. CDR3 DNA: TGCAGTGCTACGACAGGCCTCTACGAGCAGTACTTC.

This clonotype showed up just a few times. This chain joins TRBV27 and TRBJ1-4; 8 positions agree with TRBD1. Germline V CDR1 and CDR2: MNHEY, SMNVEV (reference sequence). V trimming: 6 bases; J trimming: 5 bases; junction bases outside the gene matches: 5. The CDR3 has 14 residues. The CDR3 region is CASSPWTGNEKLFF. CDR3 sequence (DNA): TGTGCCAGCAGCCCATGGACAGGGAATGAAAAACTGTTTTTT.

The rearrangement uses TRBV6-1 and TRBJ1-4; 7 nucleotides match TRBD1. This CDR3 spans 14 amino acids. Losses at the gene ends were 4 bases for V and 5 bases for J; bases not matched to a gene: 4. Germline V lookup: CDR1 MNHNS, CDR2 SASEGT. Here the CDR3 DNA reads TGTGCCAGCAGTGCTAGACAGGGAAATGAAAAACTGTTTTTT. Encoded protein: CASSARQGNEKLFF.